Sequencing of this TCR beta chain was carried out in a study of shared clonotypes between healthy human individuals. TCRdb's copy holds only in-frame clones and misses some; the assay was immunoSEQ multiplex PCR. Seen here are some 630,000 clones, 72% observed once, and the top ten hold under 2%. V shed 5 bases, J shed 2 bases, and the junction held 8 bases outside the gene matches. The CDR3 is 15 residues long. Germline-derived CDR1 and CDR2 are LNHDA and SQIVND (reference sequence). V and J are TRBV19 and TRBJ2-5, with 7 bases matching TRBD1. This receptor was identified in a woman in her 30s in good health. Sequencing used memory CD4+ T cells sorted from blood. Subset noted: CD45RA-negative fraction. This chain's CDR3 is CASSARTGDQETQYF. For the CDR3, the DNA is TGTGCCAGTAGTGCCCGAACAGGGGATCAAGAGACCCAGTACTTC.